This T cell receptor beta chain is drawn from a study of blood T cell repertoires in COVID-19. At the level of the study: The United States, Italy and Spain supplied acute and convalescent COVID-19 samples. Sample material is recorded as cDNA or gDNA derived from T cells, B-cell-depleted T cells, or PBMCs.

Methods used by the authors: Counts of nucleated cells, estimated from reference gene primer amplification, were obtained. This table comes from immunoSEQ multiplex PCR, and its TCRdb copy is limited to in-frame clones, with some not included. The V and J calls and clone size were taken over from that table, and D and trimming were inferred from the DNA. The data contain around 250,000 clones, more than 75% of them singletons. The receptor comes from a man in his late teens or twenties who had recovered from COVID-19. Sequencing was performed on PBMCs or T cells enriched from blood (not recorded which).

CDR3 protein: CASSLRGQGNSPLHF. CDR3 bases: TGTGCCAGCAGCTTAAGGGGACAGGGGAATTCACCCCTCCACTTT. The chain is built from TRBV7-8 and TRBJ1-6, with TRBD1 identical over 10 bases. The CDR3 contains 15 residues. The V segment lost 2 bases and the J segment 7 bases; nucleotides outside the gene matches: 2. CDR1 and CDR2 from the germline V gene are SGHVS and FQNEAQ.